One and the same sample provided the 28 T cell receptor beta chains below, sequenced in a study of blood T cells in healthy people across ages. Primed by a sample-barcoded 5' primer and a J-beta primer mix, a second PCR proceeded for 7 to 11 cycles. TCRdb reprocessed the 5' RACE reads with MiXCR, giving one entry per CDR3 protein. Among about 1,400,000 distinct CDR3 sequences listed, 45% to 70% were seen once. Sequencing was done on a sample of blood. The receptors originated from a man aged 18 to 30 in good health.

The rearrangement joins TRBV7-2 to TRBJ2-7; perhaps TRBD2 as D (5 bases). Trimming stripped 0 bases from V and 1 base from J, with 19 bases between. Looked up from germline, CDR1 is SGHTA and CDR2 is FQGNSA. This CDR3 contains 18 residues. The CDR3 nucleotides are TGTGCCAGCAGCTTAGCCCGCGGCCCCGCTCGGGATTCCTACGAGCAGTACTTC. This encodes CASSLARGPARDSYEQYF.

The CDR3 reads CASRKDQGKSYKQYF. Here the CDR3 DNA reads TGCGCCAGCAGAAAGGATCAGGGTAAATCCTACAAGCAGTACTTC. The chain employs TRBV5-1 and TRBJ2-4, with D maybe TRBD1 (5 bases). Trimming removed 5 bases from V and 13 bases from J, with 25 bases in between. Per germline, CDR1 SGHRS and CDR2 YFSETQ. This CDR3 contains 15 residues. The whole variable domain, remainder taken from reference TRBV5-1 and TRBJ2-4, is KAGVTQTPRYLIKTRGQQVTLSCSPISGHRSVSWYQQTPGQGLQFLFEYFSETQRNKGNFPGRFSGRQFSNSRSEMNVSTLELGDSALYLCASRKDQGKSYKQYFGAGTRLSVL.

The chain is built from TRBV6-1 and TRBJ1-5; no firm D call. The CDR3 has 15 amino acids. Germline CDR1 MNHNS, CDR2 SASEGT. The ends were cut back, 2 bases at V and 1 base at J, with 9 bases in the middle. CDR3 nucleotide sequence: TGTGCCAGCAGTGAATACAGACTAAGCAATCAGCCCCAGCATTTT. This gives the protein CASSEYRLSNQPQHF.

The rearrangement uses TRBV4-3 and TRBJ1-5, with a possible D match to TRBD1 (5 bases). CDR1 and CDR2 from the germline V gene are LGHNA and YSLEER. The V end was cut by 1 base, the J end by 9 bases, with 13 bases between. The CDR3 is 14 amino acids. The CDR3 reads CASSQGQLRGPQHF. Here the CDR3 DNA reads TGCGCCAGCAGCCAAGGACAGCTTAGGGGGCCCCAGCATTTT.

The rearrangement joins TRBV20-1 to TRBJ1-2; the D gene is possibly TRBD1 (5 bases). The CDR3 is 12 amino acids. Germline CDR1 DFQATT, CDR2 SNEGSKA (reference sequence). Trimming cost V 6 bases and J 4 bases, with 12 bases left between them. CDR3 in amino acids: CSAGTGTYGYTF. The CDR3 bases are TGCAGTGCCGGAACAGGAACCTATGGCTACACCTTC.

The V call is TRBV11-2, the J call TRBJ2-5, with D tentatively TRBD2 (6 bases). The V end lost 1 base, the J end lost 4 bases, and 19 bases lay between the germline ends. This CDR3 region has 17 residues. Germline V lookup: CDR1 SGHAT, CDR2 FQNNGV. Written as DNA, the CDR3 is TGTGCCAGCAGCTTAGCCCCGGGAGTTAGGGCTGGAGAGACCCAGTACTTC. Residues: CASSLAPGVRAGETQYF.

The J gene is TRBJ2-3, the V gene TRBV5-5; TRBD2 is a possible D gene (5 bases). The germline V gene has CDR1 SGHKS and CDR2 YYEKEE (reference sequence). Trimming took 6 bases from V and 4 from J, leaving 9 bases between them. The CDR3 sequence is 12 residues long. The CDR3 DNA follows: TGTGCCAGCACCCAGAGGGCAGATACGCAGTATTTT. Amino acids: CASTQRADTQYF.

This clonotype came up a few times. The V gene is TRBV7-9, the J gene TRBJ2-1; no definite D call. This CDR3 has 11 residues. Trimming took 7 bases from V and 10 from J, leaving 11 bases between them. Germline CDR1 and CDR2: SEHNR and FQNEAQ (reference sequence). DNA of the CDR3: TGTGCCAGCAACAAGGGTGGGGAGCAGTTCTTC. Translated: CASNKGGEQFF.

This clonotype appeared a few times. CDR3 DNA: TGTGCCAGCAGCTTAGACGGGAGATTTAGCGAGCAGTACTTC. Protein product: CASSLDGRFSEQYF. V usage is TRBV7-2 and J usage is TRBJ2-7, with a tentative D call TRBD2 (6 bases). The CDR3 sequence is 14 residues long. Trimming pared 1 base from V and 6 bases from J, leaving 13 bases between. The germline V gene has CDR1 SGHTA and CDR2 FQGNSA.

This clonotype was seen a few times. This chain uses TRBV4-1 with TRBJ1-2, with D possibly matching TRBD1 (5 bases). Per germline, CDR1 MGHRA and CDR2 YSYEKL. The CDR3 sequence is 14 residues long. The ends were cut back, 2 bases at V and 7 bases at J, with 14 bases in the middle. The CDR3 reads CASSQLGQGGGYTF. The CDR3 nucleotides read TGCGCCAGCAGCCAACTAGGGCAGGGTGGTGGCTACACCTTC.

This rearrangement joins TRBV5-1 to TRBJ1-2; possibly TRBD1 for D (6 bases). CDR1 and CDR2 from the germline V gene are SGHRS and YFSETQ. The CDR3 consists of 13 residues. With 4 bases removed from V and 8 bases from J, the gap between germline ends came to 15 bases. CDR3 nucleotides: TGCGCCAGCAGCCCAAGGGCAGGGGAAGGCTACACCTTC. Amino acids: CASSPRAGEGYTF.

The chain has TRBV5-1 and TRBJ2-4; 7 bases align to TRBD2. The CDR3 is 15 residues long. Germline-derived CDR1 and CDR2 are SGHRS and YFSETQ. Germline trimming cut 5 bases from V and 0 bases from J; bases unmatched to any gene: 5. In DNA form, the CDR3 reads TGCGCCAGCAGGGACGGGGGGAAAGCCAAAAACATTCAGTACTTC. This codes for CASRDGGKAKNIQYF.

This chain joins TRBV20-1 and TRBJ2-1; tentative D call: TRBD1 (6 bases). In germline, CDR1 is DFQATT, CDR2 SNEGSKA (reference sequence). V was shortened by 6 bases and J by 8 bases, with 23 bases between the two germline ends. The CDR3 covers 15 residues. The CDR3 loop is CSATIPATGNHEQFF. The CDR3 DNA follows: TGCAGTGCCACTATCCCAGCTACAGGGAACCATGAGCAGTTCTTC.

This clonotype was detected many times. The chain carries TRBV27 and TRBJ2-7; D ambiguous. V was shortened by 6 bases and J by 4 bases, with 13 bases between the two germline ends. The germline CDR1 and CDR2 sequences are MNHEY and SMNVEV (reference sequence). This CDR3 contains 13 residues. CDR3 nucleotide sequence: TGTGCCAGCAGCCTCCGGCGTGGGTACGAGCAGTACTTC. This codes for CASSLRRGYEQYF.

The chain couples TRBV12-3 or TRBV12-4 to TRBJ2-3; 14 bases line up with TRBD2. The CDR3 contains 19 residues. V dropped 4 bases and J dropped 3; count of bases not matched to a gene: 12. The CDR3 DNA sequence: TGTGCCAGCAGTTCTGTCGGGACTAGCGGGAGTTTATGGACAGATACGCAGTATTTT. This sequence encodes CASSSVGTSGSLWTDTQYF.

J is TRBJ2-4 and V is TRBV27; D might be TRBD2 (7 bases). The J call may be faulty, since TRBJ2-7 better matches the DNA end. CDR1 and CDR2 from the germline V gene are MNHEY and SMNVEV (reference sequence). The CDR3 length is 16 residues. The CDR3 DNA reads as TGTGCCAGCAGTTCTCATTTCTCGACAGGACTAGGCGAGCAGTACTTC. As protein: CASSSHFSTGLGEQYF.

The chain links TRBV3-1 to TRBJ1-5; tentatively, D is TRBD1 (6 bases). Germline-derived CDR1 and CDR2 are LGHDT and YNNKEL (reference sequence). This CDR3 has 16 amino acids. The V and J ends lost 3 bases and 4 bases respectively, with 16 bases between them. CDR3 DNA sequence: TGTGCCAGCAGCCAGAACTCAGGGGTGGCGAATCAGCCCCAGCATTTT. Its protein is CASSQNSGVANQPQHF. Full variable domain (outside the CDR3, taken from reference TRBV3-1 and TRBJ1-5): DTAVSQTPKYLVTQMGNDKSIKCEQNLGHDTMYWYKQDSKKFLKIMFSYNNKELIINETVPNRFSPKSPDKAHLNLHINSLELGDSAVYFCASSQNSGVANQPQHFGDGTRLSIL.

This clonotype came up a few times. The V and J genes are TRBV4-2 and TRBJ2-5, with D perhaps TRBD1 (6 bases). This CDR3 contains 15 residues. From germline, CDR1 is LGHNA and CDR2 YNFKEQ. V was clipped by 0 bases and J by 0 bases, with 8 bases between them. In DNA form, the CDR3 reads TGTGCCAGCAGCCAAGAATGGACAGACCAAGAGACCCAGTACTTC. It codes for CASSQEWTDQETQYF.

This chain uses TRBV5-1 with TRBJ2-1; D perhaps matches TRBD2 (6 bases). There are 16 residues in the CDR3. Trimming took off 4 bases at V and 4 bases at J, with 18 bases between the two ends. CDR1 and CDR2 (germline): SGHRS, YFSETQ. CDR3 region: CASSANPGAIYNEQFF. DNA for the CDR3: TGCGCCAGCAGCGCGAATCCGGGAGCTATATACAATGAGCAGTTCTTC.

This clonotype occurred once. An end of the junction differs from the germline gene, which may be a read error. V is TRBV12-3 or TRBV12-4 and J is TRBJ2-1, with D tentatively TRBD2 (6 bases). This CDR3 spans 15 amino acids. CDR3 region: CAGSLPTSRHNEQFF. For the CDR3, the DNA is TGTGCCGGCAGCCTACCGACTAGTAGGCACAATGAGCAGTTCTTC.

V gene TRBV4-3 combines with J gene TRBJ2-7; no reliable D call. The J call may be wrong; the DNA end is better matched by TRBJ2-5. The CDR3 has 14 amino acids. Germline V gene sequence: CDR1 LGHNA, CDR2 YSLEER. This CDR3 reads CASSQDALVGTQYF. Written as DNA, the CDR3 is TGCGCCAGCAGCCAAGATGCACTCGTTGGGACCCAGTACTTC.

The V gene is TRBV12-3 or TRBV12-4, the J gene TRBJ2-7; 8 nucleotides agree with TRBD2. V shed 8 bases and J 3 bases; nucleotides not matched to a gene: 6. CDR3 size: 13 residues. CDR3 sequence (DNA): TGTGCCAGCGAAGCTAGCGGGTTCTACGAGCAGTACTTC. It yields the protein CASEASGFYEQYF.

The rearrangement uses TRBV27 and TRBJ2-3, with D unclear. V lost 8 bases to trimming and J lost 2 bases, with 14 bases between them. The CDR3 extends over 14 amino acids. Germline lookup yields CDR1 MNHEY and CDR2 SMNVEV (reference sequence). CDR3 protein: CASGRHPPTDTQYF. In nucleotides, the CDR3 is TGTGCCAGCGGGCGACACCCACCCACAGATACGCAGTATTTT.

The V call is TRBV4-1, the J call TRBJ2-7; no firm D call. Germline loops: CDR1 MGHRA, CDR2 YSYEKL. The CDR3 sequence is 16 residues long. V was trimmed by 3 bases and J by 1 base, leaving 16 bases between them. The CDR3 reads CASSQIRTDPSYEQYF. For the CDR3, the DNA is TGCGCCAGCAGCCAGATCAGGACGGACCCTTCCTACGAGCAGTACTTC.

This clonotype was seen more than once but under ten times. V and J are TRBV10-3 and TRBJ2-7, with 7 bases identical to TRBD1. Germline CDR1 is ENHRY and CDR2 is SYGVKD. J lost 0 bases, V lost 6 bases, and 8 bases had no gene match. This CDR3 region has 15 residues. CDR3 DNA sequence: TGTGCCATCAGAGACCCGACAGGGATCTCCTACGAGCAGTACTTC. Protein: CAIRDPTGISYEQYF.

This rearrangement joins TRBV11-1 to TRBJ1-2; 8 nucleotides match TRBD1. CDR1 SGHAT and CDR2 FQDESV come from the germline V gene (reference sequence). The CDR3 is made up of 15 amino acids. V gave up 4 bases and J gave up 4 bases; unmatched junction bases: 8. The CDR3 DNA is TGTGCCAGCAGCTCGGTCAGGGGGCAACGCTATGGCTACACCTTC. This gives the protein CASSSVRGQRYGYTF.

This clonotype was detected only a few times. J is TRBJ2-1 and V is TRBV5-1; 9 nucleotides agree with TRBD2. The germline gives CDR1 SGHRS, CDR2 YFSETQ. The CDR3 loop spans 14 amino acids. Germline trimming cut 9 bases from V and 5 bases from J; bases unmatched to any gene: 9. The chain's CDR3 is CATRLGTSNNEQFF. In DNA, the CDR3 is TGCGCCACCAGGCTAGGGACTAGCAACAATGAGCAGTTCTTC.

This clonotype was counted a few times. J is TRBJ2-7 and V is TRBV4-1, with 7 bases lining up with TRBD2. This CDR3 contains 16 residues. The V gene's germline CDR1 is MGHRA and CDR2 YSYEKL. With 1 base clipped from V and 4 bases from J, the junction kept 10 bases outside the gene matches. Here the CDR3 reads CASSQVAVGEGYEQYF. The CDR3, as DNA: TGCGCCAGCAGCCAAGTAGCTGTGGGGGAGGGTTACGAGCAGTACTTC.